This passage covers 12 T cell receptor beta chains from one sample sequenced in a study of identical twins. TCRdb re-analysed the 5' RACE reads in MiXCR, keeping a single row per CDR3 protein. Of a few hundred thousand distinct CDR3 sequences detected, less than 25% appear once; the ten largest clones hold 2.5% to 3.5%. These sequences were also reported in another study, on T cells expressing NK-cell markers.

The source material was CD4+ T cells sorted from blood. These receptors were obtained from a woman between 18 and 30 years old in good health.

Ten or more counts support this clonotype. This chain uses TRBV5-1 with TRBJ1-1; D remains ambiguous. V shed 0 bases and J shed 8 bases, with 5 bases lying between them. The CDR3 runs 11 residues. The germline V gene encodes CDR1 SGHRS and CDR2 YFSETQ. The CDR3: CASSLGVEAFF. Here the CDR3 DNA reads TGCGCCAGCAGCTTGGGGGTCGAAGCTTTCTTT. The complete variable domain, with remaining parts taken from reference TRBV5-1 and TRBJ1-1, reads KAGVTQTPRYLIKTRGQQVTLSCSPISGHRSVSWYQQTPGQGLQFLFEYFSETQRNKGNFPGRFSGRQFSNSRSEMNVSTLELGDSALYLCASSLGVEAFFGQGTRLTVV.

V usage is TRBV7-9 and J usage is TRBJ2-7; 8 nucleotides agree with TRBD1. The length of the CDR3 is 14 residues. The germline V gene encodes CDR1 SEHNR and CDR2 FQNEAQ (reference sequence). The CDR3 here is CASSTSVPGQGVLV. In DNA, the CDR3 is TGTGCCAGCAGCACCTCGGTCCCTGGACAGGGAGTTTTGGTC.

Comments on this clonotype: An end of the junction differs from the germline gene, which may be a read error. The CDR3 spells CSANTPSDAQYF. In nucleotides, the CDR3 is TGCAGTGCCAACACTCCGTCAGATGCGCAGTATTTT. The chain recombines TRBV20-1 with TRBJ2-3; D remains unclear. The CDR3 is 12 residues long. The V gene's germline CDR1 is DFQATT and CDR2 SNEGSKA (reference sequence).

This clonotype was seen only a few times. The V gene is TRBV12-3 or TRBV12-4, the J gene TRBJ1-4; D may be TRBD1 (5 bases). V lost 3 bases and J 7 bases, leaving 12 bases between the germline ends. This CDR3 has 14 amino acids. CDR3 sequence reads: CASSFSGLGEKLFF. The CDR3 nucleotides read TGTGCCAGCAGTTTTTCAGGGTTGGGTGAAAAACTGTTTTTT.

This clonotype appeared a few times. This chain uses TRBV10-3 with TRBJ2-3; 11 positions match TRBD2. Germline V gives CDR1 ENHRY, CDR2 SYGVKD. The V and J ends lost 6 bases and 2 bases, in that order; junction bases with no gene match: 4. The CDR3 has 15 residues. CDR3 nucleotide sequence: TGTGCCATCAGGGAGGGACTAGCGGTCACAGATACGCAGTATTTT. It yields the protein CAIREGLAVTDTQYF.

This clonotype occurred a few times. J is TRBJ2-3 and V is TRBV6-2 or TRBV6-3; 8 positions agree with TRBD1. In germline, CDR1 is MNHEY, CDR2 SVGEGT. The trim removed 6 bases at V and 6 bases at J, leaving 11 bases unmatched. The length of the CDR3 is 15 residues. CDR3 in amino acids: CASSPTDRARDTQYF. In DNA form, the CDR3 reads TGTGCCAGCAGCCCCACGGACAGGGCTCGGGATACGCAGTATTTT.

J is TRBJ2-5 and V is TRBV5-1, with TRBD1 matching over 7 bases. V was clipped by 2 bases and J by 1 base; unmatched bases: 5. The CDR3 covers 15 residues. Germline V lookup: CDR1 SGHRS, CDR2 YFSETQ. CDR3 sequence: CASSLYRDSQETQYF. CDR3 coding DNA: TGCGCCAGCAGCTTATACCGGGACAGCCAAGAGACCCAGTACTTC. Based on the CDR3 plus reference TRBV5-1 and TRBJ2-5, the full variable domain is KAGVTQTPRYLIKTRGQQVTLSCSPISGHRSVSWYQQTPGQGLQFLFEYFSETQRNKGNFPGRFSGRQFSNSRSEMNVSTLELGDSALYLCASSLYRDSQETQYFGPGTRLLVL.

This clonotype was counted at least ten times. The rearrangement links TRBV18 to TRBJ1-1, with 9 positions matching TRBD1. The CDR3 has 14 amino acids. Trimming cost V 4 bases and J 2 bases; bases outside gene matches: 2. Per the germline V gene, CDR1 is KGHSH and CDR2 is LQKENI. The CDR3 nucleotides are TGTGCCAGCTCACGACAGGGGGGCAACACTGAAGCTTTCTTT. Amino acids: CASSRQGGNTEAFF.

This clonotype was observed many times. The genes are TRBV12-3 or TRBV12-4 and TRBJ2-7; 7 nucleotides agree with TRBD1. The CDR3 loop spans 15 amino acids. V shed 4 bases, J shed 3 bases, and the junction held 9 bases outside the gene matches. The chain's CDR3 is CASSSLRDSYYEQYF. DNA of the CDR3: TGTGCCAGCAGTTCGCTCCGGGACAGTTACTACGAGCAGTACTTC.

The rearrangement joins TRBV4-1 to TRBJ2-7, with 8 nucleotides matching TRBD2. This CDR3 is 15 amino acids long. The V gene's germline CDR1 is MGHRA and CDR2 YSYEKL. V dropped 4 bases and J dropped 1; count of bases not matched to a gene: 6. CDR3: CASSRLASPSYEQYF. CDR3 nucleotide sequence: TGCGCCAGCAGCCGACTAGCGTCTCCTTCCTACGAGCAGTACTTC.

The chain recombines TRBV20-1 with TRBJ1-6; the match to TRBD1 covers 8 bases. J gave up 7 bases and V 1 base, and 9 bases lay outside the gene matches. The CDR3 sequence is 16 residues long. Germline V lookup: CDR1 DFQATT, CDR2 SNEGSKA (reference sequence). CDR3 protein: CSARATGQGGNSPLHF. The DNA of the CDR3 is TGCAGTGCTAGAGCGACTGGACAGGGAGGAAATTCACCCCTCCACTTT.

This clonotype was picked up many times. The chain carries TRBV20-1 and TRBJ2-5; weak D call: TRBD1 (7 bases). In germline, CDR1 is DFQATT, CDR2 SNEGSKA (reference sequence). V was pared by 1 base and J by 5 bases, with 14 bases between. CDR3 length equals 14 residues. The CDR3 protein is CSARGPGGLETQYF. CDR3 nucleotides: TGCAGTGCTAGAGGGCCAGGGGGGCTGGAGACCCAGTACTTC.